These 20 T cell receptor beta chains share one sample of origin, sequenced in a study of Ad26.COV2.S vaccination and SARS-CoV-2 variants. Measured with immunoSEQ multiplex PCR; TCRdb has only the in-frame clones, and not every one. The repertoire consists of 350,000 to 500,000 clones, with 89% occurring once and the leading ten covering roughly 2.5%. Specified treatment: some 20 received Ad26.COV2.S at low or high dose, single or two shots; roughly five received placebo; per-sample allocation not given. Collection of samples fell on day 63 after the first vaccine or placebo injection. This sample comprised peripheral blood, obtained in a trial of Ad26.COV2.S vaccine versus placebo. These TCRs come from a person between 18 and 65 years old who received the Ad26.COV2.S COVID-19 vaccine or a placebo.

The V gene is TRBV7-2, the J gene TRBJ1-3; perhaps TRBD1 as D (5 bases). The V end was cut by 5 bases, the J end by 0 bases, with 17 bases between. Germline loops: CDR1 SGHTA, CDR2 FQGNSA. This CDR3 is 17 amino acids long. CDR3 in DNA: TGTGCCAGCAGCCCCCCGGGGGTGGCGAGCTCTGGAAACACCATATATTTT. Translation: CASSPPGVASSGNTIYF.

This chain links TRBV7-3 with TRBJ2-1; possible D gene TRBD2, 6 bases. The CDR3 totals 16 residues. V lost 5 bases and J 1 base, leaving 15 bases between the germline ends. Germline CDR1 reads SGHTA; CDR2 reads FQGTGA. CDR3: CASSPGLGGSYNEQFF. The CDR3 DNA sequence: TGTGCCAGCAGCCCCGGACTGGGGGGTTCCTACAATGAGCAGTTCTTC.

The chain carries TRBV3-1 (or the pseudogene TRBV3-2) and TRBJ2-5; the match to TRBD2 covers 7 bases. The CDR3 length is 17 residues. Germline lookup yields CDR1 LGHDT and CDR2 YNNKEL (reference sequence). After removal of 1 base from V and 2 bases from J, the junction contained 10 bases not matched to a gene. CDR3 sequence: CASSQAAFGTNQETQYF. As DNA, the CDR3 is TGTGCCAGCAGCCAAGCGGCCTTTGGGACTAATCAAGAGACCCAGTACTTC.

The rearrangement joins TRBV11-3 to TRBJ2-3; the D gene is possibly TRBD2 (5 bases). Germline values: CDR1 SGHNT, CDR2 YENEEA. The CDR3 totals 14 residues. The V end lost 9 bases, the J end lost 0 bases, and 13 bases lay between the germline ends. The chain's CDR3 is CASGMAGSTDTQYF. The DNA for the CDR3 is TGTGCCAGTGGGATGGCGGGTAGCACAGATACGCAGTATTTT.

Written as DNA, the CDR3 is TGTGCCAGCAGTGGGGCCGAATACGAGCAGTACGTC. Translation gives CASSGAEYEQYV. The chain uses TRBV2 and TRBJ2-7; D is unresolved. Trimming removed 4 bases from V and 4 bases from J, with 8 bases in between. The CDR3 loop spans 12 amino acids. Germline CDR1 reads SNHLY; CDR2 reads FYNNEI.

The V call is TRBV30, the J call TRBJ2-3; D perhaps matches TRBD1 (6 bases). CDR3 length equals 13 residues. Germline CDR1 and CDR2: GTSNPN and SVGIG (reference sequence). Trimming took off 4 bases at V and 2 bases at J, with 10 bases between the two ends. CDR3 residues: CAWNRVDTDTQYF. The CDR3 coding sequence is TGTGCCTGGAACAGGGTAGACACAGATACGCAGTATTTT.

This clone showed up just once. The chain links TRBV7-9 to TRBJ1-4; D is unclear. The CDR3 has 15 residues. Trimming took off 2 bases at V and 5 bases at J, with 12 bases between the two ends. Germline V gene lookup returns CDR1 SEHNR and CDR2 FQNEAQ (reference sequence). CDR3 in amino acids: CASSLLAGPNEKLFF. DNA for the CDR3: TGTGCCAGCAGCTTACTGGCTGGTCCCAATGAAAAACTGTTTTTT.

The count of this clone is one. The gene calls are TRBV14 and TRBJ1-6; TRBD1 is a possible D gene (5 bases). Trimming took off 1 base at V and 10 bases at J, with 20 bases between the two ends. CDR1 and CDR2 (germline): SGHDN, FVKESK. This CDR3 spans 17 amino acids. The CDR3 nucleotides read TGTGCCAGCAGCCAAGGCAGGGTCTGGCCTTTTTGGTCACCCCTCCACTTT. Protein sequence: CASSQGRVWPFWSPLHF.

The V call is TRBV6-5, the J call TRBJ1-6, with D hard to call. The ends were cut back, 8 bases at V and 0 bases at J, with 11 bases in the middle. Germline V gene data show CDR1 as MNHEY and CDR2 as SVGAGI. The CDR3 extends over 15 amino acids. As DNA, the CDR3 is TGTGCCAGCTCCCCAAAAAGCTCCTATAATTCACCCCTCCACTTT. This codes for CASSPKSSYNSPLHF.

This clone was seen only once. This rearrangement joins TRBV7-9 to TRBJ1-4; a possible D gene is TRBD1 (5 bases). V was clipped by 5 bases and J by 2 bases, with 15 bases between them. The germline V gene has CDR1 SEHNR and CDR2 FQNEAQ (reference sequence). This CDR3 is built from 16 residues. The CDR3 here is CASSDLQDITNEKLFF. DNA for the CDR3: TGTGCCAGCAGCGATCTACAGGACATTACTAATGAAAAACTGTTTTTT. Full variable domain (rest looked up from reference TRBV7-9 and TRBJ1-4): DTGVSQNPRHKITKRGQNVTFRCDPISEHNRLYWYRQTLGQGPEFLTYFQNEAQLEKSRLLSDRFSAERPKGSFSTLEIQRTEQGDSAMYLCASSDLQDITNEKLFFGSGTQLSVL.

CDR3: CASSPLGQSGANVLTF. The DNA for the CDR3 is TGTGCCAGCTCACCCCTTGGACAGTCTGGGGCCAACGTCCTGACTTTC. This chain links TRBV18 with TRBJ2-6, with D possibly matching TRBD1 (6 bases). The CDR3 has 16 amino acids. V was trimmed by 3 bases and J by 1 base, leaving 10 bases between them. Germline V gene lookup returns CDR1 KGHSH and CDR2 LQKENI.

The genes are TRBV2 and TRBJ2-7; D not certain. Looked up from germline, CDR1 is SNHLY and CDR2 is FYNNEI. Trimming shortened V by 7 bases and J by 9 bases, and 16 bases separated the two germline ends. CDR3 length: 12 residues. CDR3 in DNA: TGTGCCAGCAATGCGATTTCGGGCCGGCAGTACTTC. It codes for CASNAISGRQYF.

This clone showed up just once. The CDR3 DNA reads as TGCGCCAGCAGCCAACTCGCGGGGGTAGGGGGCTACACCTTC. It is translated as CASSQLAGVGGYTF. V usage is TRBV4-1 and J usage is TRBJ1-2; D is perhaps TRBD1 (5 bases). Germline V gene sequence: CDR1 MGHRA, CDR2 YSYEKL. V lost 2 bases and J lost 8, with 15 bases in between. The CDR3 is made up of 14 amino acids.

CDR3 amino acids: CASTPLGTGSYNEQFF. CDR3 nucleotide sequence: TGTGCCAGCACCCCCCTGGGGACAGGGTCCTACAATGAGCAGTTCTTC. The V gene is TRBV6-6, the J gene TRBJ2-1; 9 nucleotides line up with TRBD1. V was pared by 7 bases and J by 1 base, with 8 bases of the junction left unmatched. Germline-derived CDR1 and CDR2 are MNHNY and SVGAGI (reference sequence). The CDR3 length is 16 residues.

This clone appeared once. J is TRBJ1-3 and V is TRBV11-3; the D is unclear. The CDR3 has 15 amino acids. The germline V gene encodes CDR1 SGHNT and CDR2 YENEEA. V was trimmed by 3 bases and J by 0 bases, leaving 9 bases between them. DNA for the CDR3: TGTGCCAGCAGCTTTCAGGTTCTCTCTGGAAACACCATATATTTT. It translates to CASSFQVLSGNTIYF.

The CDR3 here is CASSPQTEAFF. CDR3 bases: TGTGCCAGCTCACCACAAACTGAAGCTTTCTTT. J is TRBJ1-1 and V is TRBV18; no clear D. Trimming took 1 base from V and 5 from J, leaving 2 bases between them. The CDR3 contains 11 residues. Germline-derived CDR1 and CDR2 are KGHSH and LQKENI.

The chain uses TRBV2 and TRBJ2-3, with D possibly being TRBD1 or TRBD2 (5 bases each). Germline V gene data show CDR1 as SNHLY and CDR2 as FYNNEI. There are 14 residues in the CDR3. The V gene lost 5 bases and the J gene lost 2 bases, with 11 bases spanning the gap. The CDR3 is CASSSGTYTDTQYF. CDR3 nucleotides: TGTGCCAGCAGTTCCGGGACCTACACAGATACGCAGTATTTT. The whole variable domain, filled in from reference TRBV2 and TRBJ2-3, reads EPEVTQTPSHQVTQMGQEVILRCVPISNHLYFYWYRQILGQKVEFLVSFYNNEISEKSEIFDDQFSVERPDGSNFTLKIRSTKLEDSAMYFCASSSGTYTDTQYFGPGTRLTVL.

J is TRBJ2-3 and V is TRBV24-1, with a tentative D call TRBD2 (5 bases). This CDR3 has 15 residues. In germline, CDR1 is KGHDR, CDR2 SFDVKD. V dropped 4 bases and J dropped 5 bases, with 15 bases sitting between them. The CDR3 DNA is TGTGCCACCAGTGACCCTACTAGGATACGAGATACGCAGTATTTT. Translation: CATSDPTRIRDTQYF.

The chain joins TRBV5-6 to TRBJ2-3; D unresolved. Deletions cut 4 bases from V and 6 bases from J, with 9 bases between. The CDR3 has 12 amino acids. Per germline, CDR1 SGHDT and CDR2 YYEEEE. The CDR3: CASSQIRDTQYF. CDR3 bases: TGTGCCAGCAGCCAAATTCGGGATACGCAGTATTTT.

The V call is TRBV5-1, the J call TRBJ1-1, with D perhaps matching TRBD1 (6 bases). V was trimmed by 0 bases and J by 1 base, leaving 10 bases between them. Germline-derived CDR1 and CDR2 are SGHRS and YFSETQ. This CDR3 is 15 amino acids long. The CDR3 region is CASSLEGTPNTEAFF. CDR3 DNA sequence: TGCGCCAGCAGCTTGGAGGGGACACCGAACACTGAAGCTTTCTTT.